This is a list of T cell receptor beta chains from one sample in a study of neurological immune-mediated disorders. TCRdb reprocessed the 5' RACE reads with MiXCR, giving one entry per CDR3 protein. This sample has under 80,000 distinct CDR3 sequences; about 4% occur once, and the top ten carry 1% to 1.5%. Sample: PBMCs. All receptors come from a man aged 30 to 39 with multiple sclerosis. Each CDR3 is given without its conserved first and last residue. A D gene is named only where the DNA matches it firmly.

j_gene | v_gene | d_gene | CDR3aa
TRBJ2-5 | TRBV20-1 | NA | SARESRDQY
TRBJ2-5 | TRBV27 | NA | ASRESGGSGETQY
TRBJ1-1 | TRBV20-1 | TRBD1 | SASLPGQGASEAF
TRBJ2-5 | TRBV29-1 | NA | SVEESQETQY
TRBJ1-6 | TRBV11-2 | NA | ASSSSWGNRHNSPLH
TRBJ1-6 | TRBV5-1 | NA | ASSARQDNSPLH
TRBJ2-2 | TRBV4-3 | NA | ASSQARANTGELF
TRBJ1-1 | TRBV5-1 | NA | ASSLGGGKMNTEAF
TRBJ2-7 | TRBV5-6 | TRBD2 | ASSSGTSGGLYEQY
TRBJ2-1 | TRBV10-3 | TRBD2 | AISDSGGPYNEQF
TRBJ2-4 | TRBV20-1 | NA | SARPTGRENIQY
TRBJ2-7 | TRBV20-1 | NA | SARGGRYEQY
TRBJ2-3 | TRBV25-1 | TRBD2 | ASDGEKGTSWDTQY
TRBJ2-3 | TRBV29-1 | TRBD2 | SVGASGRHDTQY
TRBJ2-5 | TRBV20-1 | NA | SAKMAGWRQETQY
TRBJ1-6 | TRBV7-2 | NA | ASSYQQASYNSPLH
TRBJ1-6 | TRBV25-1 | TRBD1 | ASSELGQGGNSPLH
TRBJ2-1 | TRBV20-1 | NA | SAGTSHSVYNEQF
TRBJ1-5 | TRBV20-1 | TRBD1 | SASPDRVHQPQH
TRBJ1-3 | TRBV5-1 | TRBD1 | ASSETGTNTIY
TRBJ2-3 | TRBV9 | TRBD2 | ASSVGDSGGRDTQY
TRBJ2-1 | TRBV7-8 | TRBD2 | ASSLALAGGSYNEQF
TRBJ2-6 | TRBV6-5 | TRBD1 | ASTLKGTGYSGANVLT
TRBJ2-3 | TRBV5-5 | TRBD2 | ASGTSGADTQY
TRBJ2-1 | TRBV11-1 | NA | ASSRLGGPSYNEQF
TRBJ2-5 | TRBV13 | NA | ASSALGIQETQY